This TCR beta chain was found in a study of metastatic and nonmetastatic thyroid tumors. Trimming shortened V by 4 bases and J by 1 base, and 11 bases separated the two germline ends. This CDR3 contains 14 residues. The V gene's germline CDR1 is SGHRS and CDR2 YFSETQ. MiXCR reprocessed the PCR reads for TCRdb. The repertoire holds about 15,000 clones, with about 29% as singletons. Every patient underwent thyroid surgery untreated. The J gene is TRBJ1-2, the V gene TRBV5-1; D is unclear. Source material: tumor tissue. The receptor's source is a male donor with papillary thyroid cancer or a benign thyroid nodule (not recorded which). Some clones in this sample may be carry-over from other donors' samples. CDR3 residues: CASSDIRVNYGYTF. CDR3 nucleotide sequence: TGCGCCAGCAGCGACATCCGGGTTAACTATGGCTACACCTTC.